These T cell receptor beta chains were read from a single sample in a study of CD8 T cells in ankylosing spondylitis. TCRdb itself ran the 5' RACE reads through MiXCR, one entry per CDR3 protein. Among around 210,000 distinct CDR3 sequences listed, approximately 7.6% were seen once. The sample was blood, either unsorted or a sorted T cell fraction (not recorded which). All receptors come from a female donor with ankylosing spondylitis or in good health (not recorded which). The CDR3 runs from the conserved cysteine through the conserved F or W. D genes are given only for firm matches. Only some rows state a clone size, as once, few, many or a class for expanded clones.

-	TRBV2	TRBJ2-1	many	CASREAPYNEQFF	TGTGCCAGCAGGGAAGCCCCTTACAATGAGCAGTTCTTC
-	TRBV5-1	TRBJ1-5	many	CASSLDQGSQPQHF	TGCGCCAGCAGCTTGGATCAGGGGAGCCAGCCCCAGCATTTT
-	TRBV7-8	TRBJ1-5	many	CASSSAGFGVQPQHF	TGTGCCAGCAGCTCCGCAGGGTTTGGCGTCCAGCCCCAGCATTTT
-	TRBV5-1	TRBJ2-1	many	CASSFERPPYNEQFF	TGCGCCAGCAGCTTTGAGCGGCCGCCCTACAATGAGCAGTTCTTC
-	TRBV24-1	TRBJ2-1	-	CATSGRPYNEQFF	TGTGCCACCAGTGGTCGACCCTACAATGAGCAGTTCTTC
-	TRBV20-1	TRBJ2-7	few	CSARAPKGTYEQYF	TGCAGTGCTAGAGCTCCCAAAGGGACCTACGAGCAGTACTTC
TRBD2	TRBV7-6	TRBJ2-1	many	CASSLDGVLADSYNEQFF	TGTGCCAGCAGCTTGGATGGGGTGCTAGCGGACTCCTACAATGAGCAGTTCTTC
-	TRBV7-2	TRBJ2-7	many	CASSLAGGLSYEQYF	TGTGCCAGCAGCTTAGCGGGAGGCCTCTCCTACGAGCAGTACTTC
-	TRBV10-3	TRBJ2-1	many	CAISESVDHQIYEQFF	TGTGCCATCAGTGAGTCAGTGGACCATCAGATCTATGAGCAGTTCTTC
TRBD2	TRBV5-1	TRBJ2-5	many	CASSINWSGAETQYF	TGCGCCAGCAGCATAAACTGGAGCGGGGCGGAGACCCAGTACTTC
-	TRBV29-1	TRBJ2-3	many	CSVDKARSSSTDTQYF	TGCAGCGTTGACAAAGCAAGGTCATCTAGCACAGATACGCAGTATTTT
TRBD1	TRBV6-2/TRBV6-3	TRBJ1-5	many	CASSIGQAGSSNQPQHF	TGTGCCAGCAGTATCGGACAGGCGGGTTCCAGCAATCAGCCCCAGCATTTT
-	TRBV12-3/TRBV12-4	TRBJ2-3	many	CASSPPRALPDTQYF	TGTGCCAGCAGTCCCCCCAGGGCCCTCCCAGATACGCAGTATTTT
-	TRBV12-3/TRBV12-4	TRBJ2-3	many	CASRRGQDTQYF	TGTGCCAGCAGGCGGGGCCAAGATACGCAGTATTTT
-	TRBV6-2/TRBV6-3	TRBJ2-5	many	CASKPPPQETQYF	TGTGCCAGCAAACCTCCACCTCAAGAGACCCAGTACTTC
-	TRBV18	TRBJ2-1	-	CASSRLRGTAYNEQFF	TGTGCCAGCTCACGACTCCGGGGGACAGCCTACAATGAGCAGTTCTTC
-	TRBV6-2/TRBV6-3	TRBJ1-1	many	CASSYSAGTDAFF	TGTGCCAGCAGTTACTCCGCCGGGACCGATGCTTTCTTT
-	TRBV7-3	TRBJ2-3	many	CASSRSGTRGDTQYF	TGTGCCAGCAGCCGCAGCGGTACCCGGGGGGATACGCAGTATTTT
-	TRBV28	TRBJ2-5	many	CASSSQGGWQETQYF	TGTGCCAGCAGTTCCCAAGGGGGGTGGCAAGAGACCCAGTACTTC
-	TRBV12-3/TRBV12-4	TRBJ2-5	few	CASSLAGPRWETQYF	TGTGCCAGCAGTTTAGCGGGGCCTAGGTGGGAGACCCAGTACTTC
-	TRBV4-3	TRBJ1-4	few	CASSQDRMREKLFF	TGCGCCAGCAGCCAAGATCGGATGCGTGAAAAACTGTTTTTT
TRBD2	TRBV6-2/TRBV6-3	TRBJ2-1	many	CASSINSGGRAVNEQFF	TGTGCCAGCAGTATAAACTCTGGCGGGAGGGCCGTCAATGAGCAGTTCTTC
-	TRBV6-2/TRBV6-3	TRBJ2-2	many	CASSYFKGELFF	TGTGCCAGCAGTTACTTCAAAGGGGAGCTGTTTTTT
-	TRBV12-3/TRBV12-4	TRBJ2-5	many	CASSSHKETQYF	TGTGCCAGCAGTTCCCACAAAGAGACCCAGTACTTC
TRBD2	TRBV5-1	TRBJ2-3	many	CASSSSGRGTDTQYF	TGCGCCAGCAGCTCCAGCGGGAGAGGAACAGATACGCAGTATTTT
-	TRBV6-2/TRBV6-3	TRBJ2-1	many	CASSRGTPRVDNEQFF	TGTGCCAGCTCCAGAGGGACACCTAGAGTCGACAATGAGCAGTTCTTC
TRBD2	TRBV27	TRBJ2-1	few	CASSSSGGAYNEQFF	TGTGCCAGCAGTTCCTCGGGAGGGGCGTACAATGAGCAGTTCTTC
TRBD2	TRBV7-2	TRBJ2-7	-	CASSLPGTSGFYEQYF	TGTGCCAGCAGCCTACCCGGGACTAGCGGATTCTACGAGCAGTACTTC
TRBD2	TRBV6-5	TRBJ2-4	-	CASSYSGTRGTIQYF	TGTGCCAGCAGTTACTCCGGGACTAGGGGTACCATTCAGTACTTC
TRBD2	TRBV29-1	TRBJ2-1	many	CSVNWEGRPNEQFF	TGCAGCGTCAACTGGGAGGGACGGCCCAATGAGCAGTTCTTC
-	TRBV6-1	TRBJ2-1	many	CASTSRIPYNEQFF	TGTGCCAGCACCTCGCGGATCCCGTACAATGAGCAGTTCTTC
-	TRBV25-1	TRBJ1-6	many	CASSEFDDYNSPLHF	TGTGCCAGCAGTGAATTCGATGACTATAATTCACCCCTCCACTTT
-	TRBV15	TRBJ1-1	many	CATSRYLGVGEAFF	TGTGCCACCAGCAGGTACCTCGGGGTAGGTGAAGCTTTCTTT
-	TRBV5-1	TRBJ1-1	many	CASSLGAAVNTEAFF	TGCGCCAGCAGCTTGGGGGCGGCTGTGAACACTGAAGCTTTCTTT
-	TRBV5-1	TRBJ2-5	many	CASSSRRRETQYF	TGCGCCAGCAGCTCCAGGCGCCGCGAGACCCAGTACTTC
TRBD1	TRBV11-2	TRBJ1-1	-	CASSPRTGLSEAFF	TGTGCCAGCAGCCCAAGGACAGGGTTGTCTGAAGCTTTCTTT
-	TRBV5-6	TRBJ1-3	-	CASSLGGLSSGNTIYF	TGTGCCAGCAGCTTGGGGGGGCTTAGCTCTGGAAACACCATATATTTT
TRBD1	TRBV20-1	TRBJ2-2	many	CSAYRGVGTGELFF	TGCAGTGCTTACAGGGGTGTGGGCACCGGGGAGCTGTTTTTT
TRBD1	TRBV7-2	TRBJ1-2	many	CASSLVGTGDYGYTF	TGTGCCAGCAGCTTGGTGGGGACAGGGGACTATGGCTACACCTTC
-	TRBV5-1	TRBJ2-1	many	CASRGDWEGDEQFF	TGCGCCAGCAGAGGGGACTGGGAAGGGGATGAGCAGTTCTTC
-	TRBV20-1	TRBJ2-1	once	CSAGPLGSGQFF	TGCAGTGCTGGCCCGTTGGGGAGTGGGCAGTTCTTC
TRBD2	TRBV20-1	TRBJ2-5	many	CSAISGAQETQYF	TGCAGTGCTATTAGCGGGGCGCAAGAGACCCAGTACTTC
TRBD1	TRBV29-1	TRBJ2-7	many	CSVLTGASYEQYF	TGCAGCGTACTCACAGGGGCTAGCTACGAGCAGTACTTC
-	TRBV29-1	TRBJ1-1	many	CSFRQAMGTEAFF	TGCAGCTTTAGACAGGCCATGGGGACTGAAGCTTTCTTT
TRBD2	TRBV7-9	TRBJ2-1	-	CASSSGLAGGPVDEQFF	TGTGCCAGCAGCTCCGGACTAGCGGGAGGGCCGGTTGATGAGCAGTTCTTC
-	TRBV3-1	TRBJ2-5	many	CASSFRVSETQYF	TGTGCCAGCAGCTTCAGGGTCTCAGAGACCCAGTACTTC
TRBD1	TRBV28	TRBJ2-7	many	CASSQPGQGISYEQYF	TGTGCCAGCAGTCAACCGGGACAGGGGATCTCCTACGAGCAGTACTTC
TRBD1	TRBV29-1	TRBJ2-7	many	CSARDRSSYEQYF	TGCAGCGCCCGGGACAGGAGCTCCTACGAGCAGTACTTC
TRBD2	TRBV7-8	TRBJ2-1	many	CASSPTSSSYNEQFF	TGTGCCAGCAGCCCGACTAGCAGCTCCTACAATGAGCAGTTCTTC
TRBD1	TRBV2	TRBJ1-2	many	CASSNRGLYGYTF	TGTGCCAGCAGTAACAGGGGGCTCTATGGCTACACCTTC
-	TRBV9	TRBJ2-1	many	CASSVRDLNNEQFF	TGTGCCAGCAGCGTCAGGGACCTGAACAATGAGCAGTTCTTC
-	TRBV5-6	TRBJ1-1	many	CASSSQGPRNTEAFF	TGTGCCAGCAGCTCACAGGGCCCAAGGAACACTGAAGCTTTCTTT
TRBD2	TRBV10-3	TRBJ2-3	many	CAISESSGRALGTDTQYF	TGTGCCATCAGTGAGTCCAGCGGGAGGGCCTTGGGTACAGATACGCAGTATTTT
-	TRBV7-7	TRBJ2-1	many	CASSFDSYNEQFF	TGTGCTAGCTCCTTCGACTCCTACAATGAGCAGTTCTTC
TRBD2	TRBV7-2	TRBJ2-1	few	CASSLGPSGTLGNEQFF	TGTGCCAGCAGCTTGGGACCTAGCGGAACCCTTGGGAATGAGCAGTTCTTC
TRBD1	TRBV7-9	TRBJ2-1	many	CASSPDRARNEQFF	TGTGCCAGCAGCCCGGACAGGGCTAGGAATGAGCAGTTCTTC
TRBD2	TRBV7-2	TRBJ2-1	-	CVSSLQAGGPNNAQFF	TGTGTCAGCAGTCTCCAAGCGGGAGGGCCCAACAATGCGCAGTTCTTC
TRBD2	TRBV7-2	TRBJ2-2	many	CASSPYPGWEGTGELFF	TGTGCCAGCAGCCCCTACCCCGGTTGGGAGGGCACCGGGGAGCTGTTTTTT
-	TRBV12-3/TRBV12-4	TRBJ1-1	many	CASRQLMNTEAFF	TGTGCCAGCAGACAGCTCATGAACACTGAAGCTTTCTTT
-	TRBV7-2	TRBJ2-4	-	CASSPLAGNIQYF	TGTGCCAGCAGCCCGCTAGCCGGAAACATTCAGTACTTC